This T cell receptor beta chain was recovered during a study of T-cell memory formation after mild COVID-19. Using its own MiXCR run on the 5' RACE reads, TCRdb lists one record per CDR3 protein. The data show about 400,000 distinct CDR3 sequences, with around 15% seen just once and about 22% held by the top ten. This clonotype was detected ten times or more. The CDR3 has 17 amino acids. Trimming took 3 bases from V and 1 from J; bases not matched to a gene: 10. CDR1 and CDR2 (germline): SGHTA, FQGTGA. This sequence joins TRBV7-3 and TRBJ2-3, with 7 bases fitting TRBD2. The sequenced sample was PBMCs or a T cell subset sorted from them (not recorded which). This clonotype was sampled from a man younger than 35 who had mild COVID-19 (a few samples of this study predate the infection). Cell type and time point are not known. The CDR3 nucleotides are TGTGCCAGCAGCTTTCGGCTTCGGGGGGACCGCACAGATACGCAGTATTTT. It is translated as CASSFRLRGDRTDTQYF. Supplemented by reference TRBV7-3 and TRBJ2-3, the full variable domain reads GAGVSQTPSNKVTEKGKYVELRCDPISGHTALYWYRQSLGQGPEFLIYFQGTGAADDSGLPNDRFFAVRPEGSVSTLKIQRTERGDSAVYLCASSFRLRGDRTDTQYFGPGTRLTVL.